This T cell receptor (beta chain) came from a study of T cell repertoires in cytomegalovirus infection. Study-wide context: Recently identified HLA-C-restricted CMV epitopes and well-studied HLA-B-restricted CMV epitopes were used by the study. An indication of both CMV infection and matching HLA type came from public TCR beta signatures.

TCRdb re-derived calls from the reads in MiXCR, one entry per CDR3 protein. The sample records more than 40,000 distinct CDR3 sequences, roughly 22% being singletons. The CDR3 length is 16 residues. Deletions cut 1 base from V and 1 base from J, with 13 bases between. From germline, CDR1 is MNHEY and CDR2 SMNVEV (reference sequence). In the case of this clonotype: Its specificity is not known.

This TCR came from a human donor in good health (CMV status not recorded). Some clones in this sample may be carry-over from other donors' samples. V and J are TRBV27 and TRBJ1-1; D is possibly TRBD1 (6 bases). Sequencing used CD8+ T cells from cultured PBMCs, obtained from culture after CMV antigen stimulation. The DNA for the CDR3 is TGTGCCAGCAGTTTATTTTCTCGGGGGCAGAACACTGAAGCTTTCTTT. Amino acid sequence: CASSLFSRGQNTEAFF.